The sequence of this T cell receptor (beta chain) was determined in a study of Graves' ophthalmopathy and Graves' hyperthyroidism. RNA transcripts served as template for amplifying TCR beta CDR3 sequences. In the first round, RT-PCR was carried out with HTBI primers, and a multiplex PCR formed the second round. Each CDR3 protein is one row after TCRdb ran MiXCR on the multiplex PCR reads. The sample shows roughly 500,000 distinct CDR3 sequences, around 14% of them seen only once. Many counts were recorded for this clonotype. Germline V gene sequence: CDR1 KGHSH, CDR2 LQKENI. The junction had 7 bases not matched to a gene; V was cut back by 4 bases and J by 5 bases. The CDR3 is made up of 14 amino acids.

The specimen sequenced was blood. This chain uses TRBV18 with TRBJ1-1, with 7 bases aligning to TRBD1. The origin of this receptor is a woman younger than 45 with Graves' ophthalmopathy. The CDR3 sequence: CASSRTTGETEAFF. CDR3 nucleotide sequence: TGTGCCAGCTCACGAACAACAGGGGAGACTGAAGCTTTCTTT.